The clone carrying this T cell receptor (beta chain) has just one count. The data were obtained in a study of blood T cell repertoires in COVID-19. CDR1 is WSHSY, CDR2 SAAADI, per germline. The CDR3 is 14 amino acids. The V gene end was trimmed by 6 bases and the J gene end by 9 bases; junction bases not matched to a gene: 6. In the study's own analysis: Reference gene primers were amplified, and this amplification served to estimate nucleated cell counts. The protocol was immunoSEQ multiplex PCR, while the TCRdb copy is restricted to in-frame clones and leaves out a portion. That table furnishes V, J and clone size, whereas the DNA furnished D and trimming. The sample includes 120,000 or so clones, approximately 90% of them seen just once.

The rearrangement uses TRBV10-2 and TRBJ1-6; TRBD1 matches at 9 bases. Material for sequencing was peripheral blood. This receptor was obtained from a woman in her fifties or sixties with acute or convalescent COVID-19. CDR3 DNA sequence: TGCGCCAGCAGGGTCCCGGGACAGGGTTCACCCCTCCACTTT. It encodes CASRVPGQGSPLHF.